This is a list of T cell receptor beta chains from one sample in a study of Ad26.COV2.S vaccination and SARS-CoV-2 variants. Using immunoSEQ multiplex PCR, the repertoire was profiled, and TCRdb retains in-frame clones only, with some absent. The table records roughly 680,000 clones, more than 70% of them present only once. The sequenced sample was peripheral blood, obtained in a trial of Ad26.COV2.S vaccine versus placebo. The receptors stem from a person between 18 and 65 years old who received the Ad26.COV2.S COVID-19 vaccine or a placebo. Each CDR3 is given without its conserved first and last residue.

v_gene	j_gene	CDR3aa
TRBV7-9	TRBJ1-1	ASTTANTEAF
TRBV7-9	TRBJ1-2	ASSLERYYGYT
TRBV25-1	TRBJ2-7	ASSEWDRGNHEQY
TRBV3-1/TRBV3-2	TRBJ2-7	ASSPGTSYEQY
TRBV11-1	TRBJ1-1	ASSLAGGWEFTEAF
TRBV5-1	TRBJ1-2	ASSLMGEGYT
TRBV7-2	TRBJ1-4	ASSLSPTTNEKLF
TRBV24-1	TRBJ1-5	ATSGGVGQPQH
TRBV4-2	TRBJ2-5	ASSQDGTSGTQETQY
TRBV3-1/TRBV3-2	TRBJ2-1	ASSQRTGGFEQF
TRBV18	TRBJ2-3	ASSRQGTDTQY
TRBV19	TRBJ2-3	ASSIAQGTDTQY
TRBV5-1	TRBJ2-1	ASRPNGLAGNEQF
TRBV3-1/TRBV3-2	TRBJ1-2	ASSTGGRGYT
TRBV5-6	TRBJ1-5	ASSSGGWAQH
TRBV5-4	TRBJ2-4	ASSSGRGPRAKNIQY
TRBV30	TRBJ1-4	AGTRGGSEKLF
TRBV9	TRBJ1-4	ASSPEGPTNEKLF
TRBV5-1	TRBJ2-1	ASSLGLAGNGEQF
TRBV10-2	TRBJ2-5	ASSVAGGQETQY
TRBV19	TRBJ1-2	ASSIVPYGYT
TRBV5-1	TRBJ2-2	ASSFSGAGGELF
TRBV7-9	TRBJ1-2	ASSLDRGGYT
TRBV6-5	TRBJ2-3	ASSRVPSSTDTQY
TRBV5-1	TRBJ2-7	ASSGGQGNEQY
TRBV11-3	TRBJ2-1	ASSYKAGVEQF
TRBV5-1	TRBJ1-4	ASSTNPGQKLF
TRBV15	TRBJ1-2	ATSTPVDRPDYGYT
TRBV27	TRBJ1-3	ASGTNSGNTIY
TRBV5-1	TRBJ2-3	ASALGTSVLVATQY
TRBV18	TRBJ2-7	ASSPPESYEQY
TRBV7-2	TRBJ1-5	ASSAPGQGNQPQH